The 5 T cell receptor beta chains listed next were all sequenced from one sample in a study of blood T cell repertoires in COVID-19 (dated by TCRdb to about 2020). The library was produced with the immunoSEQ multiplex PCR assay. This immuneACCESS table, as held by TCRdb, lists in-frame sequences with V and J called but not all clones. Of the missing ones, under half trace to an unresolved V gene in checked studies; the others have no known cause. This sample gives 140,000 to 150,000 clones in total; 75% to 90% of them show up just once. The ten largest clones represent approximately 3% of the sample. Sequencing input: peripheral blood. These TCRs come from an older woman with active COVID-19.

The rearrangement links TRBV23-1 to TRBJ2-1; TRBD1 matches 10 bases. TRBV23-1 is an open reading frame whose function is uncertain. Unmatched junction bases numbered 7, after V lost 3 bases and J lost 8 bases. The CDR3 length is 15 residues. The CDR3 region has the DNA TGCGCCAGCAGTCACCGGGACAGGGGAGGGGATGAGCAGTTCTTC. This codes for CASSHRDRGGDEQFF.

V and J are TRBV28 and TRBJ2-3; 9 bases are shared with TRBD2. Germline lookup yields CDR1 MDHEN and CDR2 SYDVKM. J gave up 7 bases and V 2 bases, and 10 bases lay outside the gene matches. This CDR3 has 16 amino acids. CDR3 protein: CASSLTPSGISYTQYF. The DNA for the CDR3 is TGTGCCAGCAGTTTAACTCCTAGCGGGATTTCGTATACGCAGTATTTT.

This clone turned up a few times. CDR3 coding DNA: TGTGCCAGCAGCTCCAGGGGAGGGGTGACCGGGGAGCTGTTTTTT. It codes for CASSSRGGVTGELFF. This chain connects TRBV7-9 to TRBJ2-2, with D perhaps matching TRBD2 (7 bases). The CDR3 runs to 15 residues. V was clipped by 4 bases and J by 5 bases, with 14 bases between them. Germline values: CDR1 SEHNR, CDR2 FQNEAQ (reference sequence).

This rearrangement joins TRBV6-2 or TRBV6-3 to TRBJ2-5; D is ambiguous. CDR3 length: 13 amino acids. Germline-derived CDR1 and CDR2 are MNHEY and SVGEGT. V was clipped by 5 bases and J by 3 bases, with 10 bases between them. In DNA form, the CDR3 reads TGTGCCAGCAGTGCCAGGTGGAAAGAGACCCAGTACTTC. Translated, it gives CASSARWKETQYF.

This clone was observed once. The chain has TRBV7-9 and TRBJ2-7, with D uncertain. Per the germline V gene, CDR1 is SEHNR and CDR2 is FQNEAQ (reference sequence). CDR3 length: 13 amino acids. Trimming cost V 2 bases and J 0 bases, with 5 bases left between them. The CDR3 spells CASSLPVSYEQYF. The CDR3 nucleotides read TGTGCCAGCAGCTTACCCGTCTCCTACGAGCAGTACTTC.